Listed below are T cell receptor beta chains from one sample, sequenced in a study of CD8+ T cells in alopecia areata. Sequenced by immunoSEQ multiplex PCR; TCRdb stores in-frame clones only, minus some. The sample records 140,000 or so clones, more than 55% being singletons. Sequencing was done on a sample of CD8+ T cells sorted from blood. These receptors originate from a human donor in good health. Each CDR3 is given with its conserved first and last residue. Each record gives: V gene, D gene, J gene, clone size, CDR3 protein, CDR3 DNA. The D gene is left open where the match is weak. Expanded clones are given a class, and other clones once, few, many or no size at all.

V: TRBV29-1; D: NA; J: TRBJ2-7; size: NA; CDR3: CSVAGDEQYF; DNA: TGCAGCGTTGCTGGCGACGAGCAGTACTTC
V: TRBV6-5; D: NA; J: TRBJ2-6; size: NA; CDR3: CASKGGTGANVLTF; DNA: TGTGCCAGCAAAGGAGGGACTGGGGCCAACGTCCTGACTTTC
V: TRBV5-5; D: NA; J: TRBJ2-7; size: NA; CDR3: CASSLGLTYEQYF; DNA: TGTGCCAGCAGCCTGGGACTTACCTACGAGCAGTACTTC
V: TRBV11-2; D: NA; J: TRBJ2-7; size: NA; CDR3: CASSLGVGTLYEQYF; DNA: TGTGCCAGCAGCTTAGGAGTTGGGACACTCTACGAGCAGTACTTC
V: TRBV14; D: NA; J: TRBJ2-7; size: NA; CDR3: CASSQERPNEQYF; DNA: TGTGCCAGCAGCCAAGAGCGGCCTAACGAGCAGTACTTC
V: TRBV29-1; D: NA; J: TRBJ2-7; size: once; CDR3: CSAKIYYEQYF; DNA: TGCAGCGCGAAGATCTATTACGAGCAGTACTTC
V: TRBV4-1; D: NA; J: TRBJ2-5; size: NA; CDR3: CASSQVLTRQRETQYF; DNA: TGCGCCAGCAGCCAAGTCCTCACACGGCAGAGGGAGACCCAGTACTTC
V: TRBV10-2; D: NA; J: TRBJ2-7; size: NA; CDR3: CASGKYEQYF; DNA: TGCGCCAGCGGGAAATACGAGCAGTACTTC
V: TRBV5-1; D: TRBD1; J: TRBJ2-7; size: NA; CDR3: CASSLVGTARNEQYF; DNA: TGCGCCAGCAGCTTGGTTGGGACAGCCCGCAACGAGCAGTACTTC
V: TRBV6-5; D: NA; J: TRBJ2-7; size: once; CDR3: CASSYGTHYEQYF; DNA: TGTGCCAGCAGTTACGGCACACACTACGAGCAGTACTTC
V: TRBV13; D: NA; J: TRBJ2-5; size: once; CDR3: CASSSLAFQETQYF; DNA: TGTGCCAGCAGCTCCTTGGCCTTCCAAGAGACCCAGTACTTC
V: TRBV30; D: NA; J: TRBJ2-7; size: NA; CDR3: CAWGTPTGLYEQYF; DNA: TGTGCCTGGGGGACCCCGACGGGACTTTACGAGCAGTACTTC
V: TRBV29-1; D: TRBD1; J: TRBJ2-7; size: NA; CDR3: CSVAGDSASYEQYF; DNA: TGCAGCGTCGCAGGGGACAGTGCCTCCTACGAGCAGTACTTC
V: TRBV6-5; D: NA; J: TRBJ1-2; size: NA; CDR3: CASMQAHEAFYGYTF; DNA: TGTGCCAGCATGCAAGCCCATGAGGCATTCTATGGCTACACCTTC
V: TRBV13; D: TRBD2; J: TRBJ2-5; size: NA; CDR3: CASSLGLAEETQYF; DNA: TGTGCCAGCAGCTTAGGTCTAGCGGAAGAGACCCAGTACTTC
V: TRBV29-1; D: NA; J: TRBJ2-1; size: NA; CDR3: CSVEDRGRANNEQFF; DNA: TGCAGCGTTGAAGATCGCGGCAGGGCGAACAATGAGCAGTTCTTC
V: TRBV7-9; D: NA; J: TRBJ1-4; size: few; CDR3: CASSLVSETEKLFF; DNA: TGTGCCAGCAGCTTAGTGTCCGAGACTGAAAAACTGTTTTTT
V: TRBV14; D: NA; J: TRBJ1-1; size: few; CDR3: CASSQGAVNTEAFF; DNA: TGTGCCAGCAGCCAAGGAGCGGTGAACACTGAAGCTTTCTTT
V: TRBV6-5; D: TRBD1; J: TRBJ1-2; size: NA; CDR3: CASSTTGGGHGYTF; DNA: TGTGCCAGCAGTACGACAGGGGGCGGACATGGCTACACCTTC
V: TRBV2; D: NA; J: TRBJ1-5; size: NA; CDR3: CASKVSNQPQHF; DNA: TGTGCCAGCAAAGTTAGCAATCAGCCCCAGCATTTT
V: TRBV10-3; D: TRBD1; J: TRBJ2-7; size: few; CDR3: CAISQTGGYEQYF; DNA: TGTGCCATCTCTCAGACAGGGGGGTACGAGCAGTACTTC
V: TRBV7-9; D: NA; J: TRBJ1-2; size: NA; CDR3: CASSPTGFVNGYTF; DNA: TGTGCCAGCAGCCCGACAGGTTTTGTCAATGGCTACACCTTC
V: TRBV6-5; D: NA; J: TRBJ1-2; size: NA; CDR3: CASSYSTGSDYGYTF; DNA: TGTGCCAGCAGTTACTCGACAGGATCTGACTATGGCTACACCTTC
V: TRBV27; D: NA; J: TRBJ2-1; size: NA; CDR3: CASSRIEGVSSYNEQFF; DNA: TGTGCCAGCAGTCGGATAGAAGGGGTCAGCTCCTACAATGAGCAGTTCTTC
V: TRBV10-3; D: TRBD2; J: TRBJ2-1; size: few; CDR3: CAISDGTTSNEQFF; DNA: TGTGCCATCAGTGATGGGACTACCAGCAATGAGCAGTTCTTC
V: TRBV9; D: NA; J: TRBJ1-2; size: NA; CDR3: CASRPYTF; DNA: TGTGCCAGCAGACCCTACACCTTC
V: TRBV29-1; D: NA; J: TRBJ1-1; size: NA; CDR3: CSASEGMNTEAFF; DNA: TGCAGCGCCTCCGAGGGGATGAACACTGAAGCTTTCTTT
V: TRBV27; D: NA; J: TRBJ2-3; size: NA; CDR3: CASSPGFRDTQYF; DNA: TGTGCCAGCAGTCCCGGCTTCAGAGATACGCAGTATTTT
V: TRBV14; D: TRBD2; J: TRBJ2-1; size: NA; CDR3: CASSLPLAGAYNEQFF; DNA: TGTGCCAGCAGCTTACCCCTAGCGGGAGCCTACAATGAGCAGTTCTTC
V: TRBV5-1; D: NA; J: TRBJ1-2; size: NA; CDR3: CASSLVFSNYGYTF; DNA: TGCGCCAGCAGCTTGGTATTTTCTAACTATGGCTACACCTTC
V: TRBV5-1; D: TRBD1; J: TRBJ2-7; size: NA; CDR3: CASSSRQGAYEQYF; DNA: TGCGCCAGCAGCTCACGACAGGGGGCCTACGAGCAGTACTTC
V: TRBV29-1; D: NA; J: TRBJ2-7; size: NA; CDR3: CSGQGPYEQYF; DNA: TGCAGCGGCCAGGGTCCCTACGAGCAGTACTTC
V: TRBV7-9; D: NA; J: TRBJ1-1; size: NA; CDR3: CASSLGHGNTEAFF; DNA: TGTGCCAGCAGCTTGGGACACGGAAACACTGAAGCTTTCTTT
V: TRBV30; D: NA; J: TRBJ2-7; size: NA; CDR3: CAWRIRESYEQYF; DNA: TGTGCCTGGAGGATCAGGGAATCCTACGAGCAGTACTTC
V: TRBV29-1; D: TRBD1; J: TRBJ2-7; size: NA; CDR3: CSANKGQGYEQYF; DNA: TGCAGCGCTAACAAGGGACAGGGCTACGAGCAGTACTTC
V: TRBV15; D: TRBD1; J: TRBJ2-1; size: many; CDR3: CATSPGTGDYNEQFF; DNA: TGTGCCACCAGCCCCGGGACAGGGGACTACAATGAGCAGTTCTTC
V: TRBV7-9; D: NA; J: TRBJ2-3; size: NA; CDR3: CASSLLAILAASTDTQYF; DNA: TGTGCCAGCAGCTTACTAGCGATCCTTGCCGCTAGCACAGATACGCAGTATTTT
V: TRBV28; D: NA; J: TRBJ2-7; size: few; CDR3: CASLAWAGEQYF; DNA: TGTGCCAGCTTAGCCTGGGCGGGTGAGCAGTACTTC
V: TRBV5-1; D: TRBD1; J: TRBJ2-4; size: few; CDR3: CASSLPGQGAIQYF; DNA: TGCGCCAGCAGCTTGCCGGGGCAGGGGGCCATTCAGTACTTC
V: TRBV7-9; D: NA; J: TRBJ2-4; size: few; CDR3: CASGLAVNIQYF; DNA: TGTGCCAGCGGCTTAGCGGTAAACATTCAGTACTTC
V: TRBV7-2; D: TRBD2; J: TRBJ2-2; size: NA; CDR3: CASSLLSGRAVGELFF; DNA: TGTGCCAGCAGCTTACTTAGCGGGAGGGCCGTCGGGGAGCTGTTTTTT
V: TRBV5-6; D: NA; J: TRBJ2-7; size: NA; CDR3: CASSLEGFPPEQYF; DNA: TGTGCCAGCAGCTTAGAAGGCTTTCCCCCCGAGCAGTACTTC
V: TRBV29-1; D: NA; J: TRBJ2-7; size: NA; CDR3: CSVVSGGQYEQYF; DNA: TGCAGCGTTGTATCGGGGGGACAATACGAGCAGTACTTC
V: TRBV9; D: NA; J: TRBJ2-5; size: NA; CDR3: CASSVTGAGQETQYF; DNA: TGTGCCAGCAGCGTAACGGGCGCAGGGCAAGAGACCCAGTACTTC
V: TRBV6-1; D: NA; J: TRBJ1-1; size: once; CDR3: CASSEGGATEAFF; DNA: TGTGCCAGCAGTGAAGGGGGTGCCACTGAAGCTTTCTTT
V: TRBV28; D: NA; J: TRBJ1-5; size: NA; CDR3: CASSFRGHNQPQHF; DNA: TGTGCCAGCAGTTTCCGCGGACACAATCAGCCCCAGCATTTT